This TCR beta chain originates from a study of OX40 agonist ivuxolimab in advanced cancers. The wider study: While on treatment, patients had intravenous ivuxolimab at 0.01 to 10 mg/kg every 2 weeks. Participants averaged approximately 61 years of age (range about 23 to 90) and were 75% to 90% male. Partial responses, seen in three patients, involved one hepatocellular carcinoma and two cutaneous melanomas.

The protocol was immunoSEQ multiplex PCR, while the TCRdb copy is restricted to in-frame clones and leaves out a portion. The sample shows roughly 20,000 clones, 84% of them seen only once. V lost 2 bases and J lost 0, with 12 bases in between. Germline V lookup: CDR1 SGHRS, CDR2 YFSETQ. CDR3 length: 15 amino acids. Study conclusions and caveats: More expanded clones were seen, on average, in CD8+ T cells than in CD4+.

About this clone itself: Its specificity is not known.

The chain has TRBV5-1 and TRBJ2-7; no clear D gene. This clonotype was obtained from an adult with an advanced solid tumor such as melanoma, head and neck, liver or kidney cancer. The material sequenced was CD4+ or CD8+ T cells sorted from blood, taken in a trial of the OX40 agonist ivuxolimab. CDR3 loop: CASSFSSGSSYEQYF. The DNA of the CDR3 is TGCGCCAGCAGCTTTAGTTCGGGCAGCTCCTACGAGCAGTACTTC.